This TCR beta chain was found in a study of blood T cell repertoires in COVID-19. On the study more broadly: The United States, Italy and Spain supplied acute and convalescent COVID-19 samples. T cells, B-cell-depleted T cells, or PBMCs provided the cDNA or gDNA that served as material.

The J segment lost 7 bases and the V segment lost 5 bases, leaving 10 bases of the junction unmatched. The CDR3 has 14 residues. Germline V gene sequence: CDR1 MNHEY, CDR2 SMNVEV (reference sequence). Profiling relied on immunoSEQ multiplex PCR, and the TCRdb table lists in-frame clones only, not all of them. Counted here are around 230,000 clones, more than 65% occurring once; the ten biggest clones make up roughly 8%. Material: peripheral blood. The chain combines TRBV27 with TRBJ1-2; 7 bases agree with TRBD1. The sequence was obtained from a woman aged 80 or older with acute or convalescent COVID-19. The chain's CDR3 is CASSPRTGHSGYTF. In DNA, the CDR3 is TGTGCCAGCAGTCCGCGGACAGGACACTCTGGCTACACCTTC.